One sample yielded the 11 T cell receptor beta chains listed below, sequenced in a study of CD8 T cells in Susac syndrome. Random hexamers were used to reverse transcribe the RNA input (roughly 0.5 to 1 ug). TCRdb ran MiXCR on the immunoSEQ multiplex PCR reads and lists one entry per CDR3 protein. Among about 440,000 distinct CDR3 sequences, approximately 85% were seen once, and the ten largest hold about 0.12%. The sample was CD8+ T cells from PBMCs. The receptors originated from a human donor with multiple sclerosis.

The rearrangement joins TRBV7-9 to TRBJ2-3; possible D gene TRBD1, 5 bases. Germline CDR1 reads SEHNR; CDR2 reads FQNEAQ (reference sequence). This CDR3 has 15 amino acids. Trimming pared 8 bases from V and 1 base from J, leaving 16 bases between. CDR3 coding DNA: TGTGCCAGCCTCCTGGGCCAAGGGGGCACAGATACGCAGTATTTT. Its protein product is CASLLGQGGTDTQYF.

V usage is TRBV12-3 or TRBV12-4 and J usage is TRBJ1-5; D not certain. With 3 bases removed from V and 0 bases from J, the gap between germline ends came to 6 bases. CDR3 size: 14 residues. In DNA form, the CDR3 reads TGTGCCAGCAGTTTCGACTATAGCAATCAGCCCCAGCATTTT. It encodes CASSFDYSNQPQHF.

The chain combines TRBV6-1 with TRBJ2-2; D not certain. The V end was cut by 3 bases, the J end by 2 bases, with 7 bases between. Germline loops: CDR1 MNHNS, CDR2 SASEGT. This CDR3 spans 14 amino acids. Written as DNA, the CDR3 is TGTGCCAGCAGTGACGGACGTAACACCGGGGAGCTGTTTTTT. Protein: CASSDGRNTGELFF.

This rearrangement joins TRBV5-4 to TRBJ2-1, with 11 bases that match TRBD1. This CDR3 has 18 amino acids. Germline V gene data show CDR1 as SGHNT and CDR2 as YYREEE (reference sequence). With V trimmed by 0 bases and J by 6 bases, 11 bases remained unmatched. The DNA for the CDR3 is TGTGCCAGCAGCTTGGAGCATGGACAGGGGGCTTCTACCAATGAGCAGTTCTTC. It codes for CASSLEHGQGASTNEQFF.

The V and J genes are TRBV23-1 and TRBJ1-5, with 7 bases matching TRBD1. TRBV23-1 is given ORF status, its function remaining uncertain. The CDR3 totals 17 residues. Trimming at V came to 3 bases and at J to 5 bases, leaving 13 bases not matched to a gene. This chain's CDR3 is CASSQPHPDRAYQPQHF. DNA of the CDR3: TGCGCCAGCAGTCAGCCACACCCCGACAGGGCCTATCAGCCCCAGCATTTT.

This clonotype was observed a handful of times. The chain links TRBV11-2 to TRBJ2-7; perhaps TRBD1 as D (6 bases). The CDR3 loop spans 14 amino acids. V shed 0 bases and J shed 7 bases, with 13 bases lying between them. Germline V lookup: CDR1 SGHAT, CDR2 FQNNGV. This CDR3 reads CASSLEIPDREQYF. DNA of the CDR3: TGTGCCAGCAGCTTAGAAATCCCGGACAGAGAGCAGTACTTC.

The chain couples TRBV5-6 to TRBJ1-4; a possible D gene is TRBD1 (5 bases). Germline V gene sequence: CDR1 SGHDT, CDR2 YYEEEE. This CDR3 is built from 14 residues. Trimming pared 4 bases from V and 6 bases from J, leaving 13 bases between. The CDR3 bases are TGTGCCAGCAGCCCGACAGTAGCGGATGAAAAACTGTTTTTT. Protein sequence: CASSPTVADEKLFF.

The chain recombines TRBV5-8 with TRBJ2-1, with D hard to call. CDR1 and CDR2 (germline): SGHTS, YDEGEE. The CDR3 is 13 amino acids. V lost 4 bases and J 8 bases, leaving 13 bases between the germline ends. CDR3 loop: CASSGGMVDEQFF. CDR3 in DNA: TGTGCCAGCAGCGGTGGGATGGTGGATGAGCAGTTCTTC.

The rearrangement links TRBV27 to TRBJ2-1, with 8 bases identical to TRBD2. Trimming cost V 8 bases and J 4 bases; bases outside gene matches: 7. The CDR3 is 14 residues long. Germline V lookup: CDR1 MNHEY, CDR2 SMNVEV (reference sequence). CDR3 in DNA: TGTGCCAGCTCAGCGGGAGTCTCTTACAATGAGCAGTTCTTC. Amino acids: CASSAGVSYNEQFF.

This clonotype was detected only a few times. V usage is TRBV30 and J usage is TRBJ1-1; D is undetermined. The CDR3 runs 13 residues. V dropped 0 bases and J dropped 2 bases, with 7 bases sitting between them. The germline V gene encodes CDR1 GTSNPN and CDR2 SVGIG (reference sequence). CDR3 sequence: CAWSVSTNTEAFF. The CDR3 nucleotides are TGTGCCTGGAGTGTATCGACCAACACTGAAGCTTTCTTT. Complete variable domain (other parts from reference TRBV30 and TRBJ1-1): SQTIHQWPATLVQPVGSPLSLECTVEGTSNPNLYWYRQAAGRGLQLLFYSVGIGQISSEVPQNLSASRPQDRQFILSSKKLLLSDSGFYLCAWSVSTNTEAFFGQGTRLTVV.

This chain connects TRBV6-4 to TRBJ2-3; 14 bases agree with TRBD2. Germline V gives CDR1 MRHNA, CDR2 SNTAGT. The CDR3 extends over 17 amino acids. J gave up 6 bases and V 0 bases, and 5 bases lay outside the gene matches. For the CDR3, the DNA is TGTGCCAGCAGTGACTCACCCGGGACTAGCGGGGGTGATACGCAGTATTTT. Translated, it gives CASSDSPGTSGGDTQYF.